These 13 T cell receptor beta chains were all obtained from the same sample, sequenced in a study of early T cells in non-severe SARS-CoV-2 infection (dated by TCRdb to the early 2020s). Library preparation employed 5' RACE. TCRdb names NextSeq 500 as the instrument used. The public reads were reprocessed in TCRdb via fastp at Q25 and MiXCR, keeping in-frame beta chains. A single entry per CDR3 protein holds the most common genes and DNA from its merged rows. In this sample the table shows some 57,000 distinct CDR3 sequences, roughly 10% of which occur a single time. Of the sample, 4.5% is held by the ten largest clones. What was sequenced was whole blood. The receptors were sampled from an adult who was a healthcare worker with PCR-confirmed SARS-CoV-2 infection or an uninfected control (not recorded which).

The J gene is TRBJ2-5, the V gene TRBV7-6; the match to TRBD2 covers 7 bases. Germline CDR1 and CDR2: SGHVS and FNYEAQ. This CDR3 region has 15 residues. Unmatched junction bases numbered 7, after V lost 0 bases and J lost 6 bases. CDR3 sequence (DNA): TGTGCCAGCAGCTTAGCGCCTAGCGGCCCCAAGACCCAGTACTTC. Protein product: CASSLAPSGPKTQYF.

The chain carries TRBV14 and TRBJ1-1, with TRBD1 as a possible D gene (6 bases). In germline, CDR1 is SGHDN, CDR2 FVKESK. The CDR3 covers 15 residues. Between the trimmed V and J ends, which lost 1 base and 3 bases, there was a span of 12 bases. The CDR3 here is CASSQVAGADTEAFF. The CDR3, as DNA: TGTGCCAGCAGCCAAGTGGCAGGGGCGGACACTGAAGCTTTCTTT.

This clonotype appeared many times. The chain couples TRBV7-2 to TRBJ2-1; TRBD2 agrees at 11 bases. V was clipped by 5 bases and J by 7 bases; unmatched bases: 13. Germline values: CDR1 SGHTA, CDR2 FQGNSA. The CDR3 has 17 amino acids. The CDR3 DNA reads TGTGCCAGCAGCCCAAGGGGTCTAGCGGGAGGCAATAATGAGCAGTTCTTC. Amino acid sequence: CASSPRGLAGGNNEQFF.

This CDR3 reads CASSPPGTLNEKLFF. CDR3 nucleotides: TGTGCCAGCAGTCCGCCCGGGACGCTAAATGAAAAACTGTTTTTT. The chain has TRBV28 and TRBJ1-4; D might be TRBD1 (5 bases). The V end was cut by 5 bases, the J end by 5 bases, with 15 bases between. This CDR3 spans 15 amino acids. Germline values: CDR1 MDHEN, CDR2 SYDVKM.

This clonotype was counted many times. The chain joins TRBV6-5 to TRBJ2-3; perhaps D is TRBD1 or TRBD2 (6 bases each). CDR3 length: 16 amino acids. Germline values: CDR1 MNHEY, CDR2 SVGAGI. V shed 3 bases and J shed 5 bases, with 18 bases lying between them. CDR3 in amino acids: CASSYPKGGGIDTQYF. CDR3 sequence (DNA): TGTGCCAGCAGTTATCCAAAGGGGGGAGGTATAGATACGCAGTATTTT.

This clonotype was detected many times. The V gene is TRBV7-8, the J gene TRBJ1-1; 7 bases agree with TRBD1. The ends lost 7 bases at V and 0 bases at J; junction bases unmatched: 8. The germline V gene has CDR1 SGHVS and CDR2 FQNEAQ. The CDR3 spans 15 residues. The CDR3 loop is CASTETGLMNTEAFF. For the CDR3, the DNA is TGTGCCAGCACCGAGACAGGGTTAATGAACACTGAAGCTTTCTTT.

The table lists this clonotype with many counts. The V call is TRBV27, the J call TRBJ2-3; no clear D. Germline V gives CDR1 MNHEY, CDR2 SMNVEV (reference sequence). The length of the CDR3 is 14 residues. V dropped 2 bases and J dropped 4 bases, with 10 bases sitting between them. CDR3 sequence: CASSLISSPDTQYF. The CDR3 DNA follows: TGTGCCAGCAGTTTAATAAGTAGCCCAGATACGCAGTATTTT.

This clonotype was observed at least ten times. The chain has TRBV5-1 and TRBJ2-5, with D hard to call. Trimming cost V 2 bases and J 7 bases, with 12 bases left between them. This CDR3 comprises 13 residues. From germline, CDR1 is SGHRS and CDR2 YFSETQ. Written as DNA, the CDR3 is TGCGCCAGCAGCTTTCGCCTGGAGCGGACCCAGTACTTC. It translates to CASSFRLERTQYF.

This clonotype was detected many times. The CDR3 DNA reads TGTGCCAGCAGCCAAAACAGGGGGCTAAACAATGAGCAGTTCTTC. Its protein is CASSQNRGLNNEQFF. The chain carries TRBV7-2 and TRBJ2-1; 9 bases match TRBD1. The germline V gene has CDR1 SGHTA and CDR2 FQGNSA. The CDR3 consists of 15 residues. V lost 5 bases, J lost 5 bases, and 7 bases stayed unmatched.

This clonotype was detected ten times or more. This chain joins TRBV6-1 and TRBJ2-7; D is perhaps TRBD1 or TRBD2 (6 bases each). CDR3 length: 13 residues. With 0 bases removed from V and 7 bases from J, the gap between germline ends came to 10 bases. The germline V gene has CDR1 MNHNS and CDR2 SASEGT. Written as DNA, the CDR3 is TGTGCCAGCAGTGAAGCGACAGGAGGGGAGCAGTACTTC. Amino acid sequence: CASSEATGGEQYF.

This sequence joins TRBV2 and TRBJ2-5, with a tentative D call TRBD1 (5 bases). V was clipped by 4 bases and J by 1 base, with 13 bases between them. CDR3 length: 15 amino acids. Germline CDR1 reads SNHLY; CDR2 reads FYNNEI. CDR3: CASSGGTSLQETQYF. In DNA form, the CDR3 reads TGTGCCAGCAGTGGGGGCACAAGCCTCCAAGAGACCCAGTACTTC.

This clonotype has more than one count but fewer than ten. The V call is TRBV12-3 or TRBV12-4, the J call TRBJ1-3; the match to TRBD1 covers 8 bases. The CDR3 has 14 residues. Unmatched junction bases numbered 4, after V lost 6 bases and J lost 3 bases. CDR3 region: CASSPGQGGNTIYF. The CDR3 DNA is TGTGCCAGCAGCCCCGGACAGGGTGGAAACACCATATATTTT.

This clonotype came up a few times. The chain carries TRBV10-3 and TRBJ2-3; a weak D match, TRBD1 (5 bases). Trimming shortened V by 4 bases and J by 2 bases, and 25 bases separated the two germline ends. CDR3 length: 19 residues. Germline V gene data show CDR1 as ENHRY and CDR2 as SYGVKD. The DNA for the CDR3 is TGTGCCATCAGTGGGGCCTCTGCGGTCGGGCAGGGAATCACAGATACGCAGTATTTT. This sequence encodes CAISGASAVGQGITDTQYF.